Shown below are 23 T cell receptor beta chains from a single sample sequenced in a study of OX40 agonist ivuxolimab in advanced cancers. The protocol was immunoSEQ multiplex PCR, while the TCRdb copy is restricted to in-frame clones and leaves out a portion. The repertoire holds tens of thousands of clones, with over 75% as singletons. This specimen consisted of CD4+ or CD8+ T cells sorted from blood, obtained in a trial of the OX40 agonist ivuxolimab. These receptors were obtained from an adult with an advanced solid tumor such as melanoma, head and neck, liver or kidney cancer.

This clone has a single count. The chain couples TRBV6-5 to TRBJ2-5; D call uncertain. V dropped 0 bases and J dropped 7 bases, with 12 bases sitting between them. This CDR3 region has 14 residues. Germline CDR1 is MNHEY and CDR2 is SVGAGI. The CDR3 sequence: CASSYSKGWGTQYF. Here the CDR3 DNA reads TGTGCCAGCAGTTACTCGAAAGGGTGGGGGACCCAGTACTTC.

J is TRBJ1-2 and V is TRBV28; TRBD1 agrees at 7 bases. CDR3 length equals 13 residues. The germline V gene encodes CDR1 MDHEN and CDR2 SYDVKM. J gave up 8 bases and V 6 bases, and 9 bases lay outside the gene matches. As DNA, the CDR3 is TGTGCCAGCAGGCCCTCGGGACAGAGGGGCTACACCTTC. It codes for CASRPSGQRGYTF.

This chain joins TRBV5-1 and TRBJ2-7; 11 positions agree with TRBD1. The ends lost 4 bases at V and 4 bases at J; junction bases unmatched: 7. CDR3 length: 15 residues. Germline V gene lookup returns CDR1 SGHRS and CDR2 YFSETQ. The CDR3 DNA is TGCGCCAGCAGCAGTGGACAGGGGGCTACTTACGAGCAGTACTTC. Residues: CASSSGQGATYEQYF. The whole variable domain, filled in from reference TRBV5-1 and TRBJ2-7, reads KAGVTQTPRYLIKTRGQQVTLSCSPISGHRSVSWYQQTPGQGLQFLFEYFSETQRNKGNFPGRFSGRQFSNSRSEMNVSTLELGDSALYLCASSSGQGATYEQYFGPGTRLTVT.

The V and J genes are TRBV19 and TRBJ1-4; perhaps TRBD1 as D (5 bases). CDR3 size: 13 residues. Germline CDR1 and CDR2: LNHDA and SQIVND (reference sequence). The ends were cut back, 5 bases at V and 8 bases at J, with 12 bases in the middle. The CDR3 region is CASSYQGGEKLFF. The CDR3 DNA sequence: TGTGCCAGTAGTTACCAGGGTGGAGAAAAACTGTTTTTT.

This clone has only one observation. The V gene is TRBV19, the J gene TRBJ1-2; D unresolved. V lost 7 bases and J 1 base, leaving 19 bases between the germline ends. Germline CDR1 reads LNHDA; CDR2 reads SQIVND (reference sequence). This CDR3 contains 16 residues. The CDR3 nucleotides are TGTGCCAGTAAAACGGGAGAGGCACGGATTAACTATGGCTACACCTTC. This gives the protein CASKTGEARINYGYTF.

This clone was seen once. This chain uses TRBV28 with TRBJ2-7; possibly TRBD2 for D (6 bases). CDR3 length: 13 residues. Germline V gives CDR1 MDHEN, CDR2 SYDVKM. The V gene lost 1 base and the J gene lost 6 bases, with 10 bases spanning the gap. The CDR3 here is CASSLFIGGEQYF. The CDR3 coding sequence is TGTGCCAGCAGTTTATTTATCGGGGGCGAGCAGTACTTC. Full variable domain (rest looked up from reference TRBV28 and TRBJ2-7): DVKVTQSSRYLVKRTGEKVFLECVQDMDHENMFWYRQDPGLGLRLIYFSYDVKMKEKGDIPEGYSVSREKKERFSLILESASTNQTSMYLCASSLFIGGEQYFGPGTRLTVT.

The chain uses TRBV4-1 and TRBJ2-1; 8 positions agree with TRBD2. Germline V lookup: CDR1 MGHRA, CDR2 YSYEKL. V was clipped by 2 bases and J by 2 bases; unmatched bases: 2. This CDR3 region has 15 residues. The CDR3 DNA reads as TGCGCCAGCAGCCAAACGGGACTAGCCTACAATGAGCAGTTCTTC. This translates into CASSQTGLAYNEQFF.

The V gene is TRBV29-1, the J gene TRBJ2-5; D may be TRBD2 (6 bases). The CDR3 extends over 12 amino acids. Germline V gene lookup returns CDR1 SQVTM and CDR2 ANQGSEA. Trimming took off 7 bases at V and 7 bases at J, with 16 bases between the two ends. This chain's CDR3 is CSASGTDGTQYF. In DNA, the CDR3 is TGCAGCGCCTCCGGGACTGACGGGACCCAGTACTTC.

As regards this clone: The sample contains more than one DNA sequence encoding this CDR3. This chain links TRBV28 with TRBJ1-2; D gene ambiguous. Looked up from germline, CDR1 is MDHEN and CDR2 is SYDVKM. CDR3 length: 11 residues. V shed 4 bases and J shed 2 bases, with 2 bases lying between them. The CDR3, as DNA: TGTGCCAGCAGTTCGAACTATGGCTACACCTTC. Its protein is CASSSNYGYTF.

This clone appeared once. This rearrangement joins TRBV19 to TRBJ1-4; TRBD1 agrees at 9 bases. The CDR3 loop spans 15 amino acids. Germline CDR1 and CDR2: LNHDA and SQIVND (reference sequence). The V gene end was trimmed by 3 bases and the J gene end by 5 bases; junction bases not matched to a gene: 4. The DNA for the CDR3 is TGTGCCAGTAGTATCACCGGGACAGGGAATGAAAAACTGTTTTTT. This encodes CASSITGTGNEKLFF.

This clone showed up just a few times. This sequence joins TRBV28 and TRBJ1-1; D is possibly TRBD1 (6 bases). This CDR3 contains 14 residues. Trimming cost V 7 bases and J 4 bases, with 16 bases left between them. The germline V gene encodes CDR1 MDHEN and CDR2 SYDVKM. The CDR3 DNA follows: TGTGCCAGCATCGATACAGGGAGTACCACTGAAGCTTTCTTT. It codes for CASIDTGSTTEAFF.

The rearrangement links TRBV30 to TRBJ1-5; D may be TRBD1 (6 bases). CDR3 length: 19 amino acids. Germline V gene sequence: CDR1 GTSNPN, CDR2 SVGIG (reference sequence). V gave up 0 bases and J gave up 4 bases, with 25 bases separating them. CDR3 protein: CAWSVRGYIGGLRNQPQHF. The CDR3 DNA reads as TGTGCCTGGAGTGTAAGGGGCTATATAGGGGGACTACGGAATCAGCCCCAGCATTTT. The entire variable domain, with the rest obtained from reference TRBV30 and TRBJ1-5, is as follows: SQTIHQWPATLVQPVGSPLSLECTVEGTSNPNLYWYRQAAGRGLQLLFYSVGIGQISSEVPQNLSASRPQDRQFILSSKKLLLSDSGFYLCAWSVRGYIGGLRNQPQHFGDGTRLSIL.

This clone was seen only a few times. This chain connects TRBV10-3 to TRBJ1-1; D remains unclear. CDR1 ENHRY and CDR2 SYGVKD come from the germline V gene. Trimming took off 0 bases at V and 5 bases at J, with 13 bases between the two ends. This CDR3 spans 15 amino acids. CDR3 amino acids: CAISESTGSETEAFF. The DNA for the CDR3 is TGTGCCATCAGTGAGTCGACGGGGAGTGAGACTGAAGCTTTCTTT.

V gene TRBV6-6 combines with J gene TRBJ1-5; TRBD1 matches 7 bases. V trimming: 1 base; J trimming: 2 bases; junction bases outside the gene matches: 2. The CDR3 runs 15 residues. Germline assignment: CDR1 MNHNY and CDR2 SVGAGI (reference sequence). The CDR3 spells CASSYWQGGNQPQHF. In DNA form, the CDR3 reads TGTGCCAGCAGTTACTGGCAGGGGGGCAATCAGCCCCAGCATTTT.

The rearrangement uses TRBV5-6 and TRBJ2-7; tentative D call: TRBD2 (6 bases). From germline, CDR1 is SGHDT and CDR2 YYEEEE. The CDR3 runs 14 residues. V lost 7 bases and J 6 bases, leaving 20 bases between the germline ends. The CDR3 DNA reads TGTGCCAGCGGTTTGGTACTGGGAGGATCCGAGCAGTACTTC. Encoded protein: CASGLVLGGSEQYF.

The table lists this clone with a few counts. The gene calls are TRBV11-2 and TRBJ1-1; D unclear. The CDR3 length is 14 residues. The germline CDR1 and CDR2 sequences are SGHAT and FQNNGV. V lost 6 bases and J lost 0, with 11 bases in between. The chain's CDR3 is CASRRAFMNTEAFF. DNA for the CDR3: TGTGCCAGCAGACGGGCCTTTATGAACACTGAAGCTTTCTTT.

A single count supports this clone. The CDR3 loop reads CASSVSGARRGYTF. CDR3 in DNA: TGTGCCAGCAGTGTCTCCGGGGCCCGTCGAGGCTACACCTTC. The gene calls are TRBV2 and TRBJ1-2; tentatively, D is TRBD1 (5 bases). Between the trimmed V and J ends, which lost 4 bases and 8 bases, there was a span of 17 bases. Germline-derived CDR1 and CDR2 are SNHLY and FYNNEI. CDR3 size: 14 residues.

This chain uses TRBV12-5 with TRBJ2-5; D unresolved. Germline V lookup: CDR1 LGHNT, CDR2 FRNRAP. The V gene lost 1 base and the J gene lost 2 bases, with 5 bases spanning the gap. CDR3 size: 13 residues. In DNA, the CDR3 is TGTGCTAGTGGTTTGGGGTCTCAAGAGACCCAGTACTTC. This encodes CASGLGSQETQYF.

V and J are TRBV2 and TRBJ2-5; no clear D gene. This CDR3 is 14 amino acids long. Trimming left V 5 bases short and J 5 bases short, with 15 bases between. Germline CDR1 is SNHLY and CDR2 is FYNNEI. In DNA form, the CDR3 reads TGTGCCAGCAGTTCGACGAGTACCGGGGAGACCCAGTACTTC. This sequence encodes CASSSTSTGETQYF.

This rearrangement joins TRBV5-1 to TRBJ2-2; 9 positions match TRBD1. Germline-derived CDR1 and CDR2 are SGHRS and YFSETQ. The CDR3 covers 14 residues. The ends lost 2 bases at V and 6 bases at J; junction bases unmatched: 2. CDR3 sequence: CASSLRQGAGELFF. The CDR3 nucleotides are TGCGCCAGCAGCTTAAGACAGGGGGCCGGGGAGCTGTTTTTT.

The chain is built from TRBV19 and TRBJ2-2; the D gene is possibly TRBD2 (6 bases). The V gene lost 8 bases and the J gene lost 1 base, with 11 bases spanning the gap. The CDR3 has 14 amino acids. Germline CDR1 reads LNHDA; CDR2 reads SQIVND (reference sequence). CDR3 in DNA: TGTGCCAGTGGTCCGGGACTGAACACCGGGGAGCTGTTTTTT. Its protein product is CASGPGLNTGELFF.

This clone was observed a few times. V is TRBV28 and J is TRBJ1-3, with 7 bases identical to TRBD1. Germline V gene sequence: CDR1 MDHEN, CDR2 SYDVKM. J was trimmed by 2 bases and V by 2 bases; bases with no gene match: 3. The CDR3 totals 15 residues. The chain's CDR3 is CASSLADRAGNTIYF. CDR3 nucleotide sequence: TGTGCCAGCAGTTTAGCCGACAGGGCTGGAAACACCATATATTTT.

This chain links TRBV19 with TRBJ2-7, with TRBD1 identical over 8 bases. Germline trimming cut 1 base from V and 6 bases from J; bases unmatched to any gene: 5. CDR3 length: 14 amino acids. Germline V gene lookup returns CDR1 LNHDA and CDR2 SQIVND (reference sequence). For the CDR3, the DNA is TGTGCCAGTAGTATAGTGGGACAGGCCTCCGAGCAGTACTTC. It is translated as CASSIVGQASEQYF.